This T cell receptor beta chain was sequenced during a study of cytomegalovirus exposure and HLA in healthy donors (dated by TCRdb to about 2017). Concerning the study at large: According to an earlier analysis of around 600 of the donors, about 180 million T cells yielded roughly 110 million unique TCR beta sequences and 276 Gb of sequence data. In a later analysis, previously published TCR beta repertoires from 666 donors were re-analyzed and high-resolution HLA genotyping was added so that TCR occurrence patterns could be studied. Rather than using new phenotypic data, the later analysis identified candidate immune exposures from TCR beta sequences and from how often those sequences occurred across donors. A separate validation cohort of roughly 130 different subjects was used in addition to the approximately 700-subject first cohort. In a later genetic analysis, genome-wide SNP genotypes for 398 of the 666 donors were used, and that subset was treated as a discovery cohort. The study was designed to test whether signatures of past pathogen exposure could be identified by cataloging public T cell receptors. Using immunosequencing, the study profiled T cell repertoires from about 610 subjects and related those repertoires to cytomegalovirus serostatus. The number of typed donors differed by locus: about 620-640 for A, B, C, DRB1 and DQB1; 500 to 550 for DQA1; approximately 600 for DPA1; and about 470 for DPB1. HLA typing covered class I and class II loci at four-digit resolution. In an earlier analysis of 587 of the donors, high-throughput TCR beta sequencing was used to judge whether each TCR beta V gene segment behaved as functional or pseudogenic. Of the 300 to 500 genotyped donors, more than 75% were placed in the genetic ancestry cluster associated with self-reported Caucasian donors. Every repertoire in the discovery cohort had been generated on one and the same sequencing platform. Across 398 genotyped donors of the cohort, an average of about 240,000 unique TCR beta nucleotide sequences per donor were sequenced, and 15% to 20% of those sequences were non-productive. Alongside the repertoire data, information on donor age, sex, ethnicity and CMV serostatus was compiled. About 330 gigabases of sequencing data and 91 million or so unique TCR sequences made up an early release that covered some 640 HLA-typed donors. High-throughput TCR immunosequencing, statistical association of individual TCRs with disease status, and machine learning were combined to predict cytomegalovirus infection status. Five DR-DQ haplotypes were treated as single units for association and clustering because of strong linkage in the cohort.

The protocol used for the library was the immunoSEQ multiplex PCR assay. For the multiplex PCR, a mixture combining 60 forward primers for TCR Vbeta segments and 13 reverse primers for TCR Jbeta segments was used. The CDR3 region of rearranged TCR beta genes was amplified from genomic DNA with a multiplex PCR assay. The amplified TCR beta libraries were sequenced on the Illumina HiSeq System as 87-base-pair reads. From the authors' description of their analysis: A later analysis counted 65 million to 90 million unique TCR beta chains across the roughly 700 repertoires, and 10 million to 11 million of these chains were shared by at least two donors. Raw reads were error-corrected and collapsed into unique sequences by a nearest-neighbor algorithm in which closely related sequences were merged to remove PCR and sequencing errors. Alignment of CDR3 sequences to IMGT reference sequences was used to assign V, D and J gene segments. For a sequence to be retained, at least a six-nucleotide match to both a V gene segment and a J gene segment was required. A rearrangement was called productive if the CDR3 had no stop codons and remained in frame with V and J, and every other rearrangement was called non-productive. Following IMGT convention, CDR3 was defined as the stretch from the second conserved V-encoded cysteine to the conserved J-encoded phenylalanine. The earlier analysis of about 530 of the donors excluded any sequence lacking an unambiguous match to a single V gene segment. An earlier analysis of some 610 of the donors called V segments functional above 56.7% productive rearrangements and segregating when the between-donor standard deviation exceeded 5%. A statistical classification framework was built for diagnosing cytomegalovirus status from the catalog of TCR beta chain sequences. In a later analysis, TCR nucleotide sequences were compared against IMGT/GENE-DB human TR gene sequences so that V and J genes could be assigned. A later analysis assigned CDR3 sequences and most-parsimonious VDJ recombination scenarios with the TCRdist pipeline. In a later analysis, each TCR beta chain was defined by its CDR3 amino acid sequence together with its V-gene family, and reads without a unique V-gene family were excluded. A later analysis removed 450 to 600 highly shared, low-generation-probability nucleotide sequences to deal with suspected cross-contamination and a sequencing artifact. A later analysis calculated a clonal expansion index for each public chain from normalized within-repertoire ranks of inferred template counts. A later analysis computed generation probabilities with a VDJ recombination model fitted to out-of-frame rearrangements, and checked the results against IGoR. In a later analysis, TCR-TCR, TCR-HLA and TCR-CMV co-occurrence was scored with hypergeometric tests, and a repertoire-size bias correction was applied to TCR pairs. In a later analysis, false discovery rates were estimated by permuting HLA or CMV assignments 20 times. In a later analysis, co-occurring TCRs were grouped using DBSCAN, and TCRdist sequence similarity was added for clustering within HLA-allele-positive subsets. Co-occurrence clustering excluded repertoires with fewer than 30,000 or more than 120,000 public chains, plus five with anomalous nucleotide sharing. Sourced from immuneACCESS, this table was stored by TCRdb with only in-frame sequences that have V and J called. A share of the clones is absent; for the studies checked, an unresolved V gene accounts for under half, and the remainder has no known explanation. Clonal size and the V and J genes are those of that table, whereas D and trimming came from the DNA. The sample has about 140,000 clones on record, about 61% of them singletons. In total, the top ten clones hold 2% to 2.5% of the sample.

A word on this clone: It lacks a known antigen. The sample holds no much larger clone one base away, and base qualities are not on file.

The cohort was made up of around 720 healthy bone marrow donors. All cohort members were sampled while nominally healthy, although unrecorded immune exposures were likely present. The donor was CMV seronegative and was included in the group of 352 seronegative cohort members. Every donor gave a peripheral blood sample, and the peripheral blood mononuclear cells from that sample were used for TCR beta sequencing. The Qiagen DNeasy Blood Extraction Kit was used to extract genomic DNA from the blood cell samples. General conclusions and limits of the study: Because HLA typing was missing for some donors at each locus, association tests included only the typed subset. In a later genetic analysis, a missense DCLRE1C variant was associated with V-gene and J-gene trimming of TCR beta chains, and the association was replicated in an independent cohort. Linkage disequilibrium might explain the correlated functional status among segregating V segments, but an unknown experimental factor could not be ruled out. The authors suggested that the approach could potentially be extended to other disease states and immunological phenotypes. Three of the identified cytomegalovirus-associated TCR beta chains were confirmed in vitro to be specific for cytomegalovirus antigens. In an earlier analysis of some 500 of the donors, most TCR beta V segments were observed in productive rearrangements about 87% or about 30% of the time, broadly matching IMGT annotations. Across donors, most TCR sequences were observed very rarely, whereas some public TCRs were present in many individuals. For the cohort, immune exposure information was limited to CMV serostatus. In a later analysis, TCR association rates were found to vary across HLA loci, with the most associated TCRs seen for DRB1 alleles and the fewest for HLA-C alleles. Seventeen rarely observed V segments, including chromosome 9 orphons, were excluded from the earlier analysis of a few hundred of the donors because counts were too low. Cytomegalovirus status was reported to be diagnosed by the classifier with high specificity and sensitivity in both the original and validation cohorts. A later analysis found that HLA-associated TCR beta chains were more clonally expanded and had lower generation probabilities than equally common non-associated chains. A further reported finding was that TCR beta sequences accurately predicted the HLA-A and HLA-B alleles for most subjects in the first cohort. Compared with the roughly 700-donor mean, donors in an Asian-associated ancestry cluster had fewer N-insertions in productive TCRs, according to a later genetic analysis. A later analysis found that most CMV-associated TCR beta chains appeared HLA-restricted, with HLA associations seemingly driven largely by CMV exposure. A group of highly shared sequence variants was considered likely to be a technical artifact of the sequencing pipeline. The cohort was sequenced for TCR beta chains only, and without alpha or paired-chain data the features that could be detected were limited. Strong co-occurrence of HLA alleles, especially DR and DQ, made assigning TCR associations to individual alleles difficult. The study listed around 160 TCR beta chains as associated with cytomegalovirus. A later analysis associated roughly 17,000 TCR beta sequences with specific HLA alleles at a false discovery rate of 0.05. Several of the top co-occurrence clusters appeared to be linked to parvovirus B19, influenza, CMV and Epstein-Barr virus, according to a later analysis. Presence/absence analyses assumed roughly uniform sequencing depth across donors, an assumption that may not hold.

The source material was PBMCs. This TCR derives from a woman between 40 and 50 years old in good health and CMV-seronegative.

The nucleotide sequence is TGTGCCAGTACCGGCGGACAGGGGGCTCGGTATAGCAATCAGCCCCAGCATTTT. This yields the protein CASTGGQGARYSNQPQHF. The chain joins TRBV19 to TRBJ1-5, with TRBD1 matching 11 junction bases. V has 7 bases trimmed and J has 0 bases trimmed; junction bases matching no gene number 11. The CDR3 runs 18 residues from the cysteine to the phenylalanine. Only CDR3 DNA remains: 54 bases, in frame from the first base. CDR1 and CDR2 were assigned from the germline V gene (reference sequence) as LNHDA and SQIVND.